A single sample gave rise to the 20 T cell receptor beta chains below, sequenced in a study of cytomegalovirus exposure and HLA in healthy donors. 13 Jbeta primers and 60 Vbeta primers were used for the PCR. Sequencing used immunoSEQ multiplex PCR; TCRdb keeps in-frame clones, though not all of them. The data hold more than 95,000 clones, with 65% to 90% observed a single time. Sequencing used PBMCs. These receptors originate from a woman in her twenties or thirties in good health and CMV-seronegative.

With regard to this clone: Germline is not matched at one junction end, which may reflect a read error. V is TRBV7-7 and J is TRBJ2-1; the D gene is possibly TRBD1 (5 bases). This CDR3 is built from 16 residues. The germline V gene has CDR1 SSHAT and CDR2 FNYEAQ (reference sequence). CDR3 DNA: TGTGCTAGCAGCTTAGGAGCAGGGAAATTAAGCAATGAGCAGTTCTTC. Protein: CASSLGAGKLSNEQFF.

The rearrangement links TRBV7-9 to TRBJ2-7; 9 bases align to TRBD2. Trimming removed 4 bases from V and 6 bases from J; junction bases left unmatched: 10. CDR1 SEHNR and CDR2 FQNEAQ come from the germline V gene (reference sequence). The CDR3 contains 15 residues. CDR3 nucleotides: TGTGCCAGCAGCTCCTTCCTGGCGGGAGGGGGCGAGCAGTACTTC. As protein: CASSSFLAGGGEQYF.

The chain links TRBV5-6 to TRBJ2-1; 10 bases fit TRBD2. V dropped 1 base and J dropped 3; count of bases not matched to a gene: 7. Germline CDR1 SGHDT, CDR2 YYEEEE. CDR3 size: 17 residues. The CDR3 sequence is CASSLSASGSIYNEQFF. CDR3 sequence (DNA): TGTGCCAGCAGCTTGTCGGCTAGCGGGAGTATCTACAATGAGCAGTTCTTC.

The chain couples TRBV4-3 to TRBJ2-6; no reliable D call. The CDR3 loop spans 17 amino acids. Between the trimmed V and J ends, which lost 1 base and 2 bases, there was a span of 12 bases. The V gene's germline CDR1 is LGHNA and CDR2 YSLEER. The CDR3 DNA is TGCGCCAGCAGCCAAGCACTTGGGCAGACTGGGGCCAACGTCCTGACTTTC. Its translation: CASSQALGQTGANVLTF.

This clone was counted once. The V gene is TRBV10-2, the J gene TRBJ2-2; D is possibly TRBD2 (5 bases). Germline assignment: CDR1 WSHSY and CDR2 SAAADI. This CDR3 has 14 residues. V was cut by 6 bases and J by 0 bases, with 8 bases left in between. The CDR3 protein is CASSRSANTGELFF. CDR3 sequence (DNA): TGCGCCAGCAGCCGTAGCGCGAACACCGGGGAGCTGTTTTTT.

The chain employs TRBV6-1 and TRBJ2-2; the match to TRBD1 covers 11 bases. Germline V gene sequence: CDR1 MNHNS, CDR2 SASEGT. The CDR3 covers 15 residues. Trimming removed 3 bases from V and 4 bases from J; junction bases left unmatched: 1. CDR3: CASSEGTGGTGELFF. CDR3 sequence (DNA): TGTGCCAGCAGTGAGGGGACAGGGGGCACCGGGGAGCTGTTTTTT.

CDR3 nucleotide sequence: TGTGCCAGCAGCTTAGTGGTTGCAGGGAGGTCAACTAATGAAAAACTGTTTTTT. It codes for CASSLVVAGRSTNEKLFF. The chain employs TRBV7-6 and TRBJ1-4; maybe TRBD1 (5 bases). The CDR3 sequence is 18 residues long. The germline gives CDR1 SGHVS, CDR2 FNYEAQ. Deletions cut 1 base from V and 0 bases from J, with 15 bases between.

CDR3 nucleotide sequence: TGCGCCAGCAGATTTCAGAGCGGGAGCGGGGAGACCCAGTACTTC. Amino acid sequence: CASRFQSGSGETQYF. The chain carries TRBV5-1 and TRBJ2-5; 8 positions agree with TRBD2. The J segment lost 5 bases and the V segment lost 5 bases, leaving 11 bases of the junction unmatched. Germline CDR1 reads SGHRS; CDR2 reads YFSETQ. The CDR3 loop spans 15 amino acids.

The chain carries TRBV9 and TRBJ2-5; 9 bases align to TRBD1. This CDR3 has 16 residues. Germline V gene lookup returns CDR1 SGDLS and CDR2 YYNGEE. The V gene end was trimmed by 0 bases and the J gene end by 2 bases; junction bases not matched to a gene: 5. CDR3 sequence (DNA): TGTGCCAGCAGCGTAGGGGCAGGACAGGGGCAAGAGACCCAGTACTTC. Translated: CASSVGAGQGQETQYF.

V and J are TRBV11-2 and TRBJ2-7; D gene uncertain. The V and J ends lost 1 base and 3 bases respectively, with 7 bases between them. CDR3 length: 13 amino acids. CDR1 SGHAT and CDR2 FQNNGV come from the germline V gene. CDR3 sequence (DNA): TGTGCCAGCAGCTTAGGCAGGAACTACGAGCAGTACTTC. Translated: CASSLGRNYEQYF.

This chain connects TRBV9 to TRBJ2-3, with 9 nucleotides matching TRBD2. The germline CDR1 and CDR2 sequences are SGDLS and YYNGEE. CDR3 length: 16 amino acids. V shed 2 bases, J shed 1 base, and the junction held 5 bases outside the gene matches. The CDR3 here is CASSVRLAVRTDTQYF. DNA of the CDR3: TGTGCCAGCAGCGTCCGACTAGCGGTCCGCACAGATACGCAGTATTTT.

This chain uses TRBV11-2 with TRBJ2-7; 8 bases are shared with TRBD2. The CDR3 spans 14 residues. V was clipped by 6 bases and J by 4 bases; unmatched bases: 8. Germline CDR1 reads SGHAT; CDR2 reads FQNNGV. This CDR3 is CASRPIAGGYEQYF. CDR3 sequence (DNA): TGTGCCAGCAGACCTATCGCGGGAGGATACGAGCAGTACTTC. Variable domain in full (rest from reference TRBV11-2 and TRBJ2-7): EAGVAQSPRYKIIEKRQSVAFWCNPISGHATLYWYQQILGQGPKLLIQFQNNGVVDDSQLPKDRFSAERLKGVDSTLKIQPAKLEDSAVYLCASRPIAGGYEQYFGPGTRLTVT.

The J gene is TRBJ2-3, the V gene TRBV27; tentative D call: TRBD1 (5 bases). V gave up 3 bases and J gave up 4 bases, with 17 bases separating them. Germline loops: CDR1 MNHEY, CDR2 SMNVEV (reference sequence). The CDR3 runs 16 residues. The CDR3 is CASSLSETATPDTQYF. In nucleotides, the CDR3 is TGTGCCAGCAGTTTGTCTGAGACAGCCACCCCAGATACGCAGTATTTT.

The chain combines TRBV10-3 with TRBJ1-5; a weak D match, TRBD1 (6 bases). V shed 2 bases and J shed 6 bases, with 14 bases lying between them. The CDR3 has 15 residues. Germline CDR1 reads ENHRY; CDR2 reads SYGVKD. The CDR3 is CAISERGGGGQPQHF. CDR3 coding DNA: TGTGCCATCAGTGAGCGGGGAGGGGGAGGTCAGCCCCAGCATTTT.

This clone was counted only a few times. In nucleotides, the CDR3 is TGTGCCACGACGACAGGGGGCATTGAAAAACTGTTTTTT. It is translated as CATTTGGIEKLFF. The chain uses TRBV10-3 and TRBJ1-4; 10 bases agree with TRBD1. The CDR3 is 13 residues long. V was clipped by 10 bases and J by 7 bases; unmatched bases: 6. Germline CDR1 is ENHRY and CDR2 is SYGVKD.

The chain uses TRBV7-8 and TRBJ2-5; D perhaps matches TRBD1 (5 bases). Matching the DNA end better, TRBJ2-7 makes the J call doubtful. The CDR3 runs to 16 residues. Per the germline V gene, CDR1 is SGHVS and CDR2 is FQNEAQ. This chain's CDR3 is CASSLVLGAVSYEQYF. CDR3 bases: TGTGCCAGCAGCTTAGTTTTAGGGGCTGTCTCCTACGAGCAGTACTTC.

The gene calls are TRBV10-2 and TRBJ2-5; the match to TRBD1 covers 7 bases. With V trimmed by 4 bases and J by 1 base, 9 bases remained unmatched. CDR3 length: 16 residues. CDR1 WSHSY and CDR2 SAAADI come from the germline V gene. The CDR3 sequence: CASSGGRGGAQETQYF. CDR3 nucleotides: TGCGCCAGCAGTGGGGGACGAGGGGGCGCCCAAGAGACCCAGTACTTC.

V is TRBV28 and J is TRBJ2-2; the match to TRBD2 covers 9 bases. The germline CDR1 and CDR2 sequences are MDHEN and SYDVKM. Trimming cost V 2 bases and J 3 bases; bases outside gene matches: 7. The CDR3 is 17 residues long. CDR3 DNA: TGTGCCAGCAGTTTACACAGACTAGCGGAATACACCGGGGAGCTGTTTTTT. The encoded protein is CASSLHRLAEYTGELFF. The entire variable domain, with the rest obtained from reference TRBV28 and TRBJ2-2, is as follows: DVKVTQSSRYLVKRTGEKVFLECVQDMDHENMFWYRQDPGLGLRLIYFSYDVKMKEKGDIPEGYSVSREKKERFSLILESASTNQTSMYLCASSLHRLAEYTGELFFGEGSRLTVL.

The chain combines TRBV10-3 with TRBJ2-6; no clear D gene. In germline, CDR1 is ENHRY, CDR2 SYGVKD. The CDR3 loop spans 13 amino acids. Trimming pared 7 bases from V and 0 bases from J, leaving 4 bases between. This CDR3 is CAITDSGANVLTF. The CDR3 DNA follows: TGTGCCATCACAGACTCTGGGGCCAACGTCCTGACTTTC.

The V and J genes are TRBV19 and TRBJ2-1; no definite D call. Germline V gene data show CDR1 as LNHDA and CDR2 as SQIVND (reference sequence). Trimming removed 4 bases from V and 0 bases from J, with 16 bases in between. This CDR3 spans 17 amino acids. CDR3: CASSTHYADSSYNEQFF. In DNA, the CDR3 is TGTGCCAGTAGTACGCATTATGCGGATAGCTCCTACAATGAGCAGTTCTTC.